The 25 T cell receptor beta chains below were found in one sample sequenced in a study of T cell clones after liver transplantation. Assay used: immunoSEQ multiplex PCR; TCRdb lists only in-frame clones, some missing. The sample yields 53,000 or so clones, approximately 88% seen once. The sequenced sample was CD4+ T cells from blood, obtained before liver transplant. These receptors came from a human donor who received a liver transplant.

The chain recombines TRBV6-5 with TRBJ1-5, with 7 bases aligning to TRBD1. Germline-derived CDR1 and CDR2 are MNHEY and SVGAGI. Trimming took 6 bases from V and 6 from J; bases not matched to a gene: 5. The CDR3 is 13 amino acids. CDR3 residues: CASRTGSRQPQHF. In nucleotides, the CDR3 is TGTGCCAGCAGGACAGGGTCTCGTCAGCCCCAGCATTTT.

This chain's CDR3 is CATNGGPGNEKLFF. The DNA for the CDR3 is TGTGCCACCAATGGGGGCCCCGGGAATGAAAAACTGTTTTTT. V is TRBV15 and J is TRBJ1-4, with D possibly matching TRBD1 (6 bases). Germline lookup yields CDR1 LNHNV and CDR2 YYDKDF (reference sequence). Between the trimmed V and J ends, which lost 7 bases and 5 bases, there was a span of 14 bases. CDR3 length equals 14 residues.

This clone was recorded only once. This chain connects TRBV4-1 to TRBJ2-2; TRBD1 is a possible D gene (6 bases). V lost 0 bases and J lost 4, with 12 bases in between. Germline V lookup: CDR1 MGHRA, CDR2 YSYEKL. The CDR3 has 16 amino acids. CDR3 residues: CASSQEWGQITGELFF. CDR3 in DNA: TGCGCCAGCAGCCAAGAGTGGGGGCAGATCACCGGGGAGCTGTTTTTT.

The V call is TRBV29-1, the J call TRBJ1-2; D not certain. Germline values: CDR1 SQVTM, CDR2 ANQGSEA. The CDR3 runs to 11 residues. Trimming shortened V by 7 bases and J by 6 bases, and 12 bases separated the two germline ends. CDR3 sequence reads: CSALLNDGYTF. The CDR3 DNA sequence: TGCAGCGCGCTATTGAACGATGGCTACACCTTC.

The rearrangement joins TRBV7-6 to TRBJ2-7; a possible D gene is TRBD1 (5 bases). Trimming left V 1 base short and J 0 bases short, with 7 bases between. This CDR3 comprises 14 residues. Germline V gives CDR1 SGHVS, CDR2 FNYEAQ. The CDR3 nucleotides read TGTGCCAGCAGCTTAGAGGGGCACTCCTACGAGCAGTACTTC. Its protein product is CASSLEGHSYEQYF.

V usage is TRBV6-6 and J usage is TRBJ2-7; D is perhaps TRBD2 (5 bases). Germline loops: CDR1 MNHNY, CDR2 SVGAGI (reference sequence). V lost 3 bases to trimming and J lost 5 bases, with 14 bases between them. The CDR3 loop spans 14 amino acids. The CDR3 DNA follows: TGTGCCAGCAGTTATAGGGTAGCGACGAACGAGCAGTACTTC. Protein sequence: CASSYRVATNEQYF.

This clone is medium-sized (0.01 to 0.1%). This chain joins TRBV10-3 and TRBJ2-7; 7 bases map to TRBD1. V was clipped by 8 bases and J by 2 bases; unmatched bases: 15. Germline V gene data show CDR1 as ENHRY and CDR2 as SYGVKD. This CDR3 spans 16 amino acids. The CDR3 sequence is CAIGETGNKGTYEQYF. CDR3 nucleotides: TGTGCCATCGGCGAGACAGGGAATAAGGGCACCTACGAGCAGTACTTC.

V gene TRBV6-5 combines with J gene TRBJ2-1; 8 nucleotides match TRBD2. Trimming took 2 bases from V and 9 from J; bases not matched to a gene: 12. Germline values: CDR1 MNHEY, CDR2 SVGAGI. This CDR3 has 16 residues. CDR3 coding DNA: TGTGCCAGCAGTTACGGTGGGCGGGAGGCCCGGGGTGAGCAGTTCTTC. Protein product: CASSYGGREARGEQFF.

The CDR3 DNA follows: TGCGCCAGCAGCTCTTTAGCGGGGGGATGGGAGACCCAGTACTTC. This gives the protein CASSSLAGGWETQYF. V gene TRBV4-3 combines with J gene TRBJ2-5; 10 bases match TRBD2. V trimming: 5 bases; J trimming: 5 bases; junction bases outside the gene matches: 8. The CDR3 is 15 amino acids. Germline V gene sequence: CDR1 LGHNA, CDR2 YSLEER.

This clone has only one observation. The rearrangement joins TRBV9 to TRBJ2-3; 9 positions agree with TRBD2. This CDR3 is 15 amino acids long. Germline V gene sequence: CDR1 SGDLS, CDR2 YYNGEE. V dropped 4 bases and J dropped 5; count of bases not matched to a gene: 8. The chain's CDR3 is CASSKRTSVEDTQYF. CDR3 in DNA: TGTGCCAGCAGCAAGCGGACTAGCGTTGAAGATACGCAGTATTTT.

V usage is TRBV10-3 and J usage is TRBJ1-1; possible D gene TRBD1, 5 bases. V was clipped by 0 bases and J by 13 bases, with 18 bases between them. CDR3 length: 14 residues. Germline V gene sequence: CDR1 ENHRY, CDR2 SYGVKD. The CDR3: CAISESLVERGGFF. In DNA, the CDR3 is TGTGCCATCAGTGAGTCGTTGGTGGAAAGGGGCGGTTTCTTT.

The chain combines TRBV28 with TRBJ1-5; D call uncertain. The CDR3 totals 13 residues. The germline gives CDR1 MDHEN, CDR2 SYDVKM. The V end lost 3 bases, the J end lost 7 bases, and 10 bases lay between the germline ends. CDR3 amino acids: CASSFMIRQPQHF. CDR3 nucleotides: TGTGCCAGCAGTTTTATGATTCGGCAGCCCCAGCATTTT.

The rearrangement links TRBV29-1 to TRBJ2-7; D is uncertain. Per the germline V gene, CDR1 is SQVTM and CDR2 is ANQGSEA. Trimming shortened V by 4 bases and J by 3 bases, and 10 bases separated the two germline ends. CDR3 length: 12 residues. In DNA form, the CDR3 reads TGCAGCGTTGGTCTTGTCCACTACGAGCAGTACTTC. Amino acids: CSVGLVHYEQYF.

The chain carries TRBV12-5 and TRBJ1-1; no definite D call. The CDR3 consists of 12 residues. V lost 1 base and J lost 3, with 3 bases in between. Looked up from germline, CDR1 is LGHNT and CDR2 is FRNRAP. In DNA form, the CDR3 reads TGTGCTAGTGGTTTGGGGCACACTGAAGCTTTCTTT. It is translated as CASGLGHTEAFF.

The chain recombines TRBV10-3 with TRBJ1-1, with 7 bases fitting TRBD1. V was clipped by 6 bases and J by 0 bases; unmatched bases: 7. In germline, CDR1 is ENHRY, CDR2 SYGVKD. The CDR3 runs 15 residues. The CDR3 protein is CAIRDGTAMNTEAFF. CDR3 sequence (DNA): TGTGCCATCAGGGACGGGACAGCGATGAACACTGAAGCTTTCTTT.

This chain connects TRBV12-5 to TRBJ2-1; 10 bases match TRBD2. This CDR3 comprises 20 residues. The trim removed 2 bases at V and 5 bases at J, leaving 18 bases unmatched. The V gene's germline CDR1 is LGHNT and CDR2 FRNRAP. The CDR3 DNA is TGTGCTAGTGGTTTGTACCTCCGAGGGATCCTAGCGGGAGAGAACAATGAGCAGTTCTTC. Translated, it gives CASGLYLRGILAGENNEQFF.

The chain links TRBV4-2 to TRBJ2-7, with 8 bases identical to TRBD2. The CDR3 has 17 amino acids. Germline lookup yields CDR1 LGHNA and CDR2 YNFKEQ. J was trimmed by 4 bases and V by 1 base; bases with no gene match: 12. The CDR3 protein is CASSQGLVGGGVYEQYF. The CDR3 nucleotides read TGTGCCAGCAGCCAAGGACTTGTCGGGGGGGGCGTTTACGAGCAGTACTTC.

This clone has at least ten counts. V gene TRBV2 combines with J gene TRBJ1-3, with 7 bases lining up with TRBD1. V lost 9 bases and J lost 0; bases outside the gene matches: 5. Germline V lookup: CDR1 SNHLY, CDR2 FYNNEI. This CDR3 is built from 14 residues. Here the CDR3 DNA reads TGTGCCAGTCAGACAGGGAGCTCTGGAAACACCATATATTTT. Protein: CASQTGSSGNTIYF.

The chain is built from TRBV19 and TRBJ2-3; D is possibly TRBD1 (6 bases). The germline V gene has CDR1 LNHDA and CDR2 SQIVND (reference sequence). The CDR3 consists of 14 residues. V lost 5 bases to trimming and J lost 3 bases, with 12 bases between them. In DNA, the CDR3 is TGTGCCAGTAGTTCACAGGGAGCTACAGATACGCAGTATTTT. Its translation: CASSSQGATDTQYF.

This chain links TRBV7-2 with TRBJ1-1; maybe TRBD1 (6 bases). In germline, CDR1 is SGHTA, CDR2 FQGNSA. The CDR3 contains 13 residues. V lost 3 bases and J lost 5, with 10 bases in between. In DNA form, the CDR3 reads TGTGCCAGCAGCTTTGGGGGGCGGACTGAAGCTTTCTTT. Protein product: CASSFGGRTEAFF.

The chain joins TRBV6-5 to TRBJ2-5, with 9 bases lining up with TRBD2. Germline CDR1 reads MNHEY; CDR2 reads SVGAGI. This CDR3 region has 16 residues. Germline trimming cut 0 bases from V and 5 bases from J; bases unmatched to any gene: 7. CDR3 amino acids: CASSYSIAGVGETQYF. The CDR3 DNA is TGTGCCAGCAGTTACTCGATAGCGGGAGTGGGGGAGACCCAGTACTTC.

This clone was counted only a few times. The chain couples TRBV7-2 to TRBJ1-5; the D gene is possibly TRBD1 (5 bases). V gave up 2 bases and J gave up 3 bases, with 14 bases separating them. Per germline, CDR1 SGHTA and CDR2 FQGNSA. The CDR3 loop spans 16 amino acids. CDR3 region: CASSLFYGGINQPQHF. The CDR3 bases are TGTGCCAGCAGCTTATTTTACGGGGGTATCAATCAGCCCCAGCATTTT.

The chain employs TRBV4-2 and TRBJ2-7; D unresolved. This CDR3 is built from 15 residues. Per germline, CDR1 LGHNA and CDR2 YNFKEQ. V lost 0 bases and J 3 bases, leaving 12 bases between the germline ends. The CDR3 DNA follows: TGTGCCAGCAGCCAAGATCCAGGTCCCCACTACGAGCAGTACTTC. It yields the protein CASSQDPGPHYEQYF.

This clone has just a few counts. This CDR3 is CASRGGNNSPLHF. The CDR3 region has the DNA TGTGCCAGCAGGGGCGGGAATAATTCACCCCTCCACTTT. This chain connects TRBV2 to TRBJ1-6; D is undetermined. Germline V gene sequence: CDR1 SNHLY, CDR2 FYNNEI. This CDR3 comprises 13 residues. The V end was cut by 6 bases, the J end by 5 bases, with 8 bases between. The complete variable domain, with remaining parts taken from reference TRBV2 and TRBJ1-6, reads EPEVTQTPSHQVTQMGQEVILRCVPISNHLYFYWYRQILGQKVEFLVSFYNNEISEKSEIFDDQFSVERPDGSNFTLKIRSTKLEDSAMYFCASRGGNNSPLHFGNGTRLTVT.

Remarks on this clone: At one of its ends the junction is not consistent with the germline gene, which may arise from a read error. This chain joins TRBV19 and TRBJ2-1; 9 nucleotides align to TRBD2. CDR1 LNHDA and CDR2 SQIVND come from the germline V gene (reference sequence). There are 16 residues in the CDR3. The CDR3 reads CASSINSGSSYNGQFF. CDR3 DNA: TGTGCCAGTAGTATAAATAGCGGGAGCTCCTACAATGGGCAGTTCTTC.